The clone carrying this TCR beta chain was observed a handful of times. The data stem from a study of CD8 T cells in ankylosing spondylitis. From the 5' RACE reads, TCRdb called clonotypes with MiXCR, one entry per CDR3 protein. The table includes approximately 140,000 distinct CDR3 sequences, 40% to 50% detected once. Deletions cut 0 bases from V and 4 bases from J, with 12 bases between. The CDR3 covers 15 residues. CDR1 is ENHRY and CDR2 is SYGVKD in the germline V gene. The sample was synovial fluid, either unsorted or a sorted T cell fraction (not recorded which). This receptor was identified in a male donor with ankylosing spondylitis. The chain is built from TRBV10-3 and TRBJ2-5; D remains ambiguous. CDR3 sequence: CAISESNNPGETQYF. The DNA for the CDR3 is TGTGCCATCAGTGAGTCAAATAACCCAGGAGAGACCCAGTACTTC.